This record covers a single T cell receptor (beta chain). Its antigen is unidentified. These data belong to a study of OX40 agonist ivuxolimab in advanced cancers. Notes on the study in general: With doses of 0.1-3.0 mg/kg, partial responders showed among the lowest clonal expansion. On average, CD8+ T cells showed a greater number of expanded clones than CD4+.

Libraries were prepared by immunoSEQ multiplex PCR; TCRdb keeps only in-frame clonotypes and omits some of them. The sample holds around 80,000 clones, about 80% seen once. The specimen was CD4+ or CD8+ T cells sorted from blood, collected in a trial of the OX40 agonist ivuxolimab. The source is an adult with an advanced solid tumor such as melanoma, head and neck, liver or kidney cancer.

Written as DNA, the CDR3 is TGTGCCAGCACAGCGGAAGAGACCCAGTACTTC. Amino acid sequence: CASTAEETQYF. The V and J genes are TRBV2 and TRBJ2-5; D is perhaps TRBD2 (5 bases). Germline-derived CDR1 and CDR2 are SNHLY and FYNNEI. V lost 7 bases and J 3 bases, leaving 6 bases between the germline ends. CDR3 length: 11 amino acids.